Here is one T cell receptor (beta chain) with its context. Antigen: not known. The sample comes from a study of T cells after posttransplantation cyclophosphamide. General study results and limits: Later post-transplant blood repertoires were often dominated by donor CD8+ memory clones. Tissue-infiltrating T cells from skin or gut overlapped little with blood T cells. After PTCy, TRB diversity resembled that of CNI/methotrexate controls.

The data were produced by immunoSEQ multiplex PCR, yet TCRdb's version contains in-frame clones alone and is incomplete. The table lists 3,000 to 4,000 clones, less than 85% of them singletons. Sampled 1 year posttransplant, controls received myeloablative marrow transplants, methotrexate and a calcineurin inhibitor. This CDR3 contains 15 residues. Germline V gives CDR1 SGHVS, CDR2 FNYEAQ. Trimming cost V 5 bases and J 6 bases; bases outside gene matches: 8. This receptor was obtained from a female patient in her 50s who received an allogeneic stem cell transplant from an unrelated donor, was CMV-positive, and had acute and chronic GVHD. The graft donor may account for some of the T cells. The chain links TRBV7-6 to TRBJ2-1; 9 bases are a match to TRBD1. The input for sequencing was PBMCs, taken after allogeneic stem cell transplant with calcineurin inhibitor and methotrexate. In DNA, the CDR3 is TGTGCCAGCAGCGAGGGACAGGGCGGGTTCAATGAGCAGTTCTTC. It specifies CASSEGQGGFNEQFF.